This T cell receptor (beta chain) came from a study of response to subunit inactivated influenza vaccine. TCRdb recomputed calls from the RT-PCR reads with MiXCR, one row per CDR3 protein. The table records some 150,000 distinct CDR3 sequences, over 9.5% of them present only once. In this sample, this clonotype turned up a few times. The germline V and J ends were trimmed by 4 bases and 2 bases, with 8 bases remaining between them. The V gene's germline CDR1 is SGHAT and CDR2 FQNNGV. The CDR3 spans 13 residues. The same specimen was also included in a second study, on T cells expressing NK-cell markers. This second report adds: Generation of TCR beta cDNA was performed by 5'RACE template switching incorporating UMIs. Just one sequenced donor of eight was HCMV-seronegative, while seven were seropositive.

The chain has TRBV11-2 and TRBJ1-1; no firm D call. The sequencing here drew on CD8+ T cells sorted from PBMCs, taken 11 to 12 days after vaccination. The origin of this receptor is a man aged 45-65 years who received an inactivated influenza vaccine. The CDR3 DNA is TGTGCCAGCAGCTCCGGAACAAACACTGAAGCTTTCTTT. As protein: CASSSGTNTEAFF. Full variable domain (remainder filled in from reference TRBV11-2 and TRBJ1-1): EAGVAQSPRYKIIEKRQSVAFWCNPISGHATLYWYQQILGQGPKLLIQFQNNGVVDDSQLPKDRFSAERLKGVDSTLKIQPAKLEDSAVYLCASSSGTNTEAFFGQGTRLTVV.